This TCR beta chain was retrieved from a study of blood T cell repertoires in COVID-19. Study details: Samples of COVID-19 (acute and convalescent) were obtained from the United States, Italy and Spain. Sources were T cells, B-cell-depleted T cells, or PBMCs; the material itself was cDNA or gDNA.

In its sample, this clone was seen a few times. Other DNA sequences in the same sample also yield this CDR3. The ends were cut back, 6 bases at V and 3 bases at J, with 7 bases in the middle. CDR1 is MNHEY and CDR2 is SVGAGI in the germline V gene. The CDR3 is made up of 12 amino acids. Source study methods: Researchers report that nucleated cell counts were estimated from reference gene primer amplification. Sequencing used immunoSEQ multiplex PCR; TCRdb keeps in-frame clones, though not all of them. The V and J calls and clone size were taken over from that table, and D and trimming were inferred from the DNA. The table includes roughly 160,000 clones, around four fifths detected once.

The sequenced sample consisted of peripheral blood. This chain links TRBV6-5 with TRBJ2-3; D possibly corresponds to TRBD2 (5 bases). The TCR comes from a woman over 75 with acute or convalescent COVID-19. For the CDR3, the DNA is TGTGCCAGCAGCCGAGGGACAGATACGCAGTATTTT. As protein: CASSRGTDTQYF.